The present entry profiles one TCR beta chain with its context. This entry is derived from a study of blood T cell repertoires in COVID-19. Here immunoSEQ multiplex PCR was the method, and the copy in TCRdb shows in-frame clones only, minus some. The sample lists over 60,000 clones, roughly 76% occurring once. CDR1 and CDR2 (germline): WSHSY, SAAADI. This CDR3 is built from 15 residues. Unmatched junction bases numbered 2, after V lost 2 bases and J lost 4 bases. The sample taken for sequencing was peripheral blood. The receptor comes from a woman older than 75 with acute or convalescent COVID-19. V is TRBV10-2 and J is TRBJ2-1; 10 nucleotides align to TRBD2. CDR3 protein: CASSERTSGYNEQFF. The CDR3 nucleotides are TGCGCCAGCAGTGAGAGGACTAGCGGATACAATGAGCAGTTCTTC.